This T cell receptor (beta chain) was sequenced for a study of T cells in localized non-small cell lung cancer. Findings and caveats of the study: A median about 50 of the top 100 tumor clones appeared in adjacent lung.

Remarks on this clone: Its antigen is undetermined.

Measured with immunoSEQ multiplex PCR; TCRdb has only the in-frame clones, and not every one. The sample contains 3,400 or so clones, about 29% of which appear only once. This receptor was identified in a male donor aged 60 or over with stage I lung adenocarcinoma. The sequencing here drew on lung tumor tissue, taken before any cancer treatment.

DNA for the CDR3: TGTGCCAGCAGTTTACTAGCCGGGACTAGCGGGATGAATGAGCAGTTCTTC. Its protein product is CASSLLAGTSGMNEQFF. The V call is TRBV28, the J call TRBJ2-1, with 13 nucleotides matching TRBD2. Germline CDR1 is MDHEN and CDR2 is SYDVKM. The ends lost 2 bases at V and 7 bases at J; junction bases unmatched: 8. This CDR3 contains 17 residues.